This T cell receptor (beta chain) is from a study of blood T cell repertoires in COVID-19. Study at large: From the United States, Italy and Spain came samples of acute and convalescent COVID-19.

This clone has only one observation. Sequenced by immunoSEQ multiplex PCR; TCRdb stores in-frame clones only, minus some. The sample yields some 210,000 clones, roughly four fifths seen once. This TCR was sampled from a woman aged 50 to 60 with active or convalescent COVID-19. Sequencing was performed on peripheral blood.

The CDR3 region has the DNA TGTGCCAGCAGTGCGTCTAGTGATACGCAGTATTTT. Protein: CASSASSDTQYF. V usage is TRBV6-2 or TRBV6-3 and J usage is TRBJ2-3; D not certain. From germline, CDR1 is MNHEY and CDR2 SVGEGT. There are 12 residues in the CDR3. The V end lost 5 bases, the J end lost 6 bases, and 9 bases lay between the germline ends.